This TCR beta chain emerged from a study of T-cell reconstitution after alpha-beta-depleted transplantation in children. Study outcomes and limitations: A year post-transplant, T-cell counts and diversity derived mostly from newly produced T cells. Recipient T cells and thymic progenitors that survived were the source of the high TCRbeta diversity seen at day 60 in some patients. Several hundred rapidly expanded clones from non-depleted graft cells reportedly supplied alpha-beta T cells about two months post-transplant.

This clonotype was picked up a small number of times. Its antigen remains unidentified. As it was prepared, the TCRbeta library received unique molecular identifiers. TCRdb re-called the PCR reads through MiXCR, storing one row per CDR3 protein. The sample holds about 980,000 distinct CDR3 sequences, about 29% seen once. This CDR3 spans 15 amino acids. Trimming shortened V by 6 bases and J by 9 bases, and 23 bases separated the two germline ends. The chain carries TRBV12-3 or TRBV12-4 and TRBJ1-1; no firm D call. The source of this sequence is a boy younger than two who had a stem cell transplant for SCID, so the T cells may come from the graft donor. The sample was PBMCs, mostly from graft donor cells, taken 360 days after TCRalphabeta/CD19-depleted stem cell transplant. The DNA of the CDR3 is TGTGCCAGCAGGGTTAGCGGGGTCCGACATGGTAAAGCTTTCTTT. It specifies CASRVSGVRHGKAFF.